The source of this T cell receptor (beta chain) is a study of spatial heterogeneity in lung cancer. The time point is: sample taken at primary tumor resection. The table lists this clonotype with many counts. TCRdb re-derived calls from the 5' RACE reads in MiXCR, one entry per CDR3 protein. The sample contains around 48,000 distinct CDR3 sequences, roughly 5% of which appear only once. The specimen was PBMCs, collected at surgery. This TCR derives from a male donor with early-stage non-small cell lung cancer.

The CDR3 DNA reads TGTGCCAGCAGTATTACAGGGGTAGGTGGCTACACCTTC. It specifies CASSITGVGGYTF. V gene TRBV27 combines with J gene TRBJ1-2; TRBD1 matches 7 bases. Germline lookup yields CDR1 MNHEY and CDR2 SMNVEV (reference sequence). The CDR3 length is 13 residues. Germline trimming cut 5 bases from V and 7 bases from J; bases unmatched to any gene: 7.